Shown below are 23 T cell receptor beta chains from a single sample sequenced in a study of OX40 agonist ivuxolimab in advanced cancers. Sequenced by immunoSEQ multiplex PCR; TCRdb stores in-frame clones only, minus some. The table shows 35,000 to 45,000 clones, with about nine tenths occurring only once. This specimen was CD4+ or CD8+ T cells sorted from blood, taken in a trial of the OX40 agonist ivuxolimab. The receptors originated from an adult with an advanced solid tumor such as melanoma, head and neck, liver or kidney cancer.

The chain recombines TRBV13 with TRBJ2-7, with a possible D match to TRBD1 (6 bases). Germline-derived CDR1 and CDR2 are PRHDT and FYEKMQ (reference sequence). This CDR3 is 14 amino acids long. Between the trimmed V and J ends, which lost 5 bases and 6 bases, there was a span of 17 bases. CDR3 amino acids: CASSNVQGPGEQYF. CDR3 DNA: TGTGCCAGCAGCAACGTACAGGGACCTGGCGAGCAGTACTTC.

J is TRBJ2-1 and V is TRBV15; no clear D gene. This CDR3 is built from 15 residues. Germline V gives CDR1 LNHNV, CDR2 YYDKDF (reference sequence). The ends were cut back, 0 bases at V and 6 bases at J, with 12 bases in the middle. CDR3 nucleotides: TGTGCCACCAGCAGAGATCGAGGAGTGGGCAATGAGCAGTTCTTC. Encoded protein: CATSRDRGVGNEQFF.

The chain has TRBV28 and TRBJ2-7, with TRBD1 matching over 12 bases. This CDR3 has 15 residues. The ends lost 5 bases at V and 7 bases at J; junction bases unmatched: 9. Per the germline V gene, CDR1 is MDHEN and CDR2 is SYDVKM. The CDR3 sequence is CASSLTGTGGIEQYF. The CDR3 DNA is TGTGCCAGCAGTCTTACCGGGACAGGGGGCATTGAGCAGTACTTC.

This clone was observed once. The chain couples TRBV30 to TRBJ1-6, with D possibly matching TRBD1 (6 bases). The CDR3 consists of 14 residues. CDR1 and CDR2 from the germline V gene are GTSNPN and SVGIG (reference sequence). V lost 3 bases and J 8 bases, leaving 14 bases between the germline ends. CDR3 sequence: CAWRRNRAYSPLHF. The CDR3 DNA sequence: TGTGCCTGGAGAAGGAACAGGGCCTATTCACCCCTCCACTTT.

The V call is TRBV5-1, the J call TRBJ2-1; D is possibly TRBD2 (6 bases). Germline-derived CDR1 and CDR2 are SGHRS and YFSETQ. There are 12 residues in the CDR3. V lost 4 bases to trimming and J lost 10 bases, with 12 bases between them. In DNA, the CDR3 is TGCGCCAGCAGCATCTCGGGAGTAGAGCAGTTCTTC. The encoded protein is CASSISGVEQFF.

This sequence joins TRBV13 and TRBJ2-3; 7 bases are a match to TRBD1. With V trimmed by 4 bases and J by 3 bases, 7 bases remained unmatched. Germline V gene data show CDR1 as PRHDT and CDR2 as FYEKMQ (reference sequence). The CDR3 consists of 15 residues. CDR3 residues: CASSSHRGETDTQYF. As DNA, the CDR3 is TGTGCCAGCAGCTCCCACAGGGGAGAAACAGATACGCAGTATTTT.

The rearrangement joins TRBV7-8 to TRBJ2-3; 14 bases align to TRBD2. J lost 6 bases, V lost 3 bases, and 8 bases had no gene match. The CDR3 covers 17 residues. Germline values: CDR1 SGHVS, CDR2 FQNEAQ. This CDR3 is CASSFRTGLAGGDTQYF. In DNA, the CDR3 is TGTGCCAGCAGCTTCCGAACCGGACTAGCGGGAGGCGATACGCAGTATTTT.

This clone showed up just once. The J gene is TRBJ2-7, the V gene TRBV29-1; weak D call: TRBD1 (5 bases). This CDR3 has 13 residues. The germline CDR1 and CDR2 sequences are SQVTM and ANQGSEA. V was cut by 6 bases and J by 9 bases, with 21 bases left in between. Written as DNA, the CDR3 is TGCAGCGTGGATCCGAGGACACTTCGGATGCAGTACTTC. This gives the protein CSVDPRTLRMQYF.

This sequence joins TRBV9 and TRBJ2-5; D perhaps matches TRBD2 (5 bases). The germline CDR1 and CDR2 sequences are SGDLS and YYNGEE. Between the trimmed V and J ends, which lost 0 bases and 5 bases, there was a span of 14 bases. CDR3 size: 15 residues. The CDR3 loop is CASSVEGRSGETQYF. CDR3 in DNA: TGTGCCAGCAGCGTAGAAGGGAGAAGTGGGGAGACCCAGTACTTC.

The chain has TRBV5-4 and TRBJ2-7; 9 bases match TRBD2. The germline CDR1 and CDR2 sequences are SGHNT and YYREEE (reference sequence). The CDR3 runs 14 residues. J gave up 7 bases and V 0 bases, and 5 bases lay outside the gene matches. The CDR3 region is CASSLVGGREEQYF. The CDR3 region has the DNA TGTGCCAGCAGCTTGGTAGGCGGGAGGGAGGAGCAGTACTTC.

Points on this clone: A read error may produce the germline difference seen at one junction end. V gene TRBV10-2 combines with J gene TRBJ1-1; possible D gene TRBD1, 6 bases. The CDR3 is made up of 14 amino acids. Germline values: CDR1 WSHSY, CDR2 SAAADI. In DNA form, the CDR3 reads TGCGCCAGCGCCGACGCCGGGGGCTCACGAGAATTTGTCTTT. Its protein product is CASADAGGSREFVF.

The CDR3: CASSQEGDGRISTGTQYF. In DNA, the CDR3 is TGCGCCAGCAGCCAAGAAGGCGACGGCCGAATTTCCACGGGTACGCAGTATTTT. This rearrangement joins TRBV4-3 to TRBJ2-3; the D is unclear. CDR3 length: 18 residues. Germline V gene sequence: CDR1 LGHNA, CDR2 YSLEER. V was shortened by 0 bases and J by 8 bases, with 24 bases between the two germline ends.

This clone was observed a single time. The rearrangement joins TRBV5-6 to TRBJ2-3; D unresolved. Germline CDR1 and CDR2: SGHDT and YYEEEE. This CDR3 has 15 residues. Trimming took off 3 bases at V and 6 bases at J, with 17 bases between the two ends. In DNA form, the CDR3 reads TGTGCCAGCAGCTGGTTGGCGGCAGGCGCCGATACGCAGTATTTT. It translates to CASSWLAAGADTQYF.

The rearrangement uses TRBV7-9 and TRBJ1-2, with a weak D call TRBD1 (6 bases). V was pared by 1 base and J by 4 bases, with 10 bases between. In germline, CDR1 is SEHNR, CDR2 FQNEAQ (reference sequence). The CDR3 is 14 amino acids. CDR3 loop: CASSLVDRSYGYTF. DNA for the CDR3: TGTGCCAGCAGCTTAGTGGACAGATCCTATGGCTACACCTTC.

This chain uses TRBV28 with TRBJ2-7; D might be TRBD1 or TRBD2, each matching 5 bases. The germline CDR1 and CDR2 sequences are MDHEN and SYDVKM. The CDR3 runs 14 residues. V lost 3 bases and J 2 bases, leaving 11 bases between the germline ends. DNA for the CDR3: TGTGCCAGCAGTTTCTTAGGGACCCCCTACGAGCAGTACTTC. Its protein product is CASSFLGTPYEQYF.

The chain joins TRBV6-5 to TRBJ2-7; D is undetermined. Looked up from germline, CDR1 is MNHEY and CDR2 is SVGAGI. Trimming took off 6 bases at V and 6 bases at J, with 12 bases between the two ends. The CDR3 contains 12 residues. The CDR3 nucleotides read TGTGCCAGCAGCCTACGAGGCCTCGAGCAGTACTTC. Translated, it gives CASSLRGLEQYF.

CDR3 loop: CASSFQASAGELFF. CDR3 bases: TGTGCCAGCAGTTTCCAGGCATCGGCCGGGGAGCTGTTTTTT. V and J are TRBV9 and TRBJ2-2; D is undetermined. CDR1 is SGDLS, CDR2 YYNGEE, per germline. V was clipped by 5 bases and J by 6 bases, with 14 bases between them. The CDR3 totals 14 residues.

The chain links TRBV27 to TRBJ2-3; 10 bases agree with TRBD2. Germline assignment: CDR1 MNHEY and CDR2 SMNVEV (reference sequence). The CDR3 runs to 15 residues. The trim removed 6 bases at V and 1 base at J, leaving 4 bases unmatched. CDR3 region: CASRGLAGGTDTQYF. The CDR3 DNA is TGTGCCAGCAGGGGGCTAGCGGGGGGCACAGATACGCAGTATTTT.

The V and J genes are TRBV4-1 and TRBJ1-1, with 7 bases identical to TRBD1. Looked up from germline, CDR1 is MGHRA and CDR2 is YSYEKL. V lost 4 bases, J lost 3 bases, and 2 bases stayed unmatched. The CDR3 runs 13 residues. The CDR3 sequence: CASSRQGDTEAFF. The CDR3 coding sequence is TGCGCCAGCAGCCGACAGGGAGACACTGAAGCTTTCTTT.

The rearrangement links TRBV5-6 to TRBJ1-3, with TRBD1 identical over 8 bases. The CDR3 totals 17 residues. Per germline, CDR1 SGHDT and CDR2 YYEEEE. Unmatched junction bases numbered 10, after V lost 3 bases and J lost 2 bases. The CDR3 bases are TGTGCCAGCAGCTGGGGACGACAGGGGAAAGCTGGAAACACCATATATTTT. Its protein is CASSWGRQGKAGNTIYF.

The V gene is TRBV6-5, the J gene TRBJ2-7; perhaps TRBD1 as D (6 bases). This CDR3 comprises 13 residues. V lost 8 bases and J 4 bases, leaving 15 bases between the germline ends. Germline-derived CDR1 and CDR2 are MNHEY and SVGAGI. The CDR3 region is CASAPQGWYEQYF. CDR3 bases: TGTGCCAGCGCCCCCCAGGGGTGGTACGAGCAGTACTTC.

The chain employs TRBV7-9 and TRBJ2-7; D is undetermined. CDR3 length: 12 amino acids. Looked up from germline, CDR1 is SEHNR and CDR2 is FQNEAQ (reference sequence). V was trimmed by 6 bases and J by 2 bases, leaving 8 bases between them. Here the CDR3 DNA reads TGTGCCAGCAGTCACAGCCCCTACGAGCAGTACTTC. Protein sequence: CASSHSPYEQYF.

CDR3 sequence: CAWSVGYTGELFF. The DNA for the CDR3 is TGTGCCTGGAGTGTTGGTTACACCGGGGAGCTGTTTTTT. This chain links TRBV30 with TRBJ2-2; D remains ambiguous. This CDR3 is 13 amino acids long. The germline V gene has CDR1 GTSNPN and CDR2 SVGIG (reference sequence). V was trimmed by 0 bases and J by 3 bases, leaving 5 bases between them.